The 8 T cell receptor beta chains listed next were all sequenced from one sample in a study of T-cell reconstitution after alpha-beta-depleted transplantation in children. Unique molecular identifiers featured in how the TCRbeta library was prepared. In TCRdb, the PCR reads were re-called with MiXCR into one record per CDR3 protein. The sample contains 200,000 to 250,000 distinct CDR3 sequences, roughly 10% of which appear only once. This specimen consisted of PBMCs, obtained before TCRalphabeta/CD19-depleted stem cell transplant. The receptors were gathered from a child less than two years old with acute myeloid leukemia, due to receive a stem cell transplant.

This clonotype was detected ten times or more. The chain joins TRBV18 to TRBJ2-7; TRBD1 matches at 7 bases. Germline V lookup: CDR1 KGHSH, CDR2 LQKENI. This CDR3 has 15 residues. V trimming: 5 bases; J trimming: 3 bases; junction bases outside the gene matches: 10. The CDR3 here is CASSVWTGGDYEQYF. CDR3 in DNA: TGTGCCAGCTCAGTGTGGACAGGAGGTGACTACGAGCAGTACTTC. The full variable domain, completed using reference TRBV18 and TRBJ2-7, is NAGVMQNPRHLVRRRGQEARLRCSPMKGHSHVYWYRQLPEEGLKFMVYLQKENIIDESGMPKERFSAEFPKEGPSILRIQQVVRGDSAAYFCASSVWTGGDYEQYFGPGTRLTVT.

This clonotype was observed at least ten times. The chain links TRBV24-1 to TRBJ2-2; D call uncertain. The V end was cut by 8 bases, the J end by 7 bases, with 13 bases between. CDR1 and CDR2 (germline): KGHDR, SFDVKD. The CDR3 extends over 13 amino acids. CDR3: CATIVDVVGELFF. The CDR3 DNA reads TGTGCCACCATTGTCGATGTGGTCGGGGAGCTGTTTTTT.

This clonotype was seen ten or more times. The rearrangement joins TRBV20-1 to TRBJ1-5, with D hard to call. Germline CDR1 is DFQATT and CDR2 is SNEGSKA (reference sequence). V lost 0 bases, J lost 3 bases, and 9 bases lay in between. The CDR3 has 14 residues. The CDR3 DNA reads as TGCAGTGCTAGAGATCCAAACAACAATCAGCCCCAGCATTTT. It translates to CSARDPNNNQPQHF.

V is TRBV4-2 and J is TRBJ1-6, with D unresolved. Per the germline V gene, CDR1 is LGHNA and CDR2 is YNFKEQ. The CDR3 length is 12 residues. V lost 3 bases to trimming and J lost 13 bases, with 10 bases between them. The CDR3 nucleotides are TGTGCCAGCAGCCAGTCGGACCTGCCCCTCCACTTT. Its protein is CASSQSDLPLHF.

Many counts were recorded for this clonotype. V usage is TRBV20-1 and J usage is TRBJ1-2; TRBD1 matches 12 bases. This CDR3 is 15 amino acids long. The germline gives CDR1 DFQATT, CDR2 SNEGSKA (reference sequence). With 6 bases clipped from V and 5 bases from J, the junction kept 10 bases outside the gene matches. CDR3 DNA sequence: TGCAGTGCCATTTTTGGGACAGGGGGCTATTATGGCTACACCTTC. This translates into CSAIFGTGGYYGYTF.

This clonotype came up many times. CDR3 coding DNA: TGTGCCAGCTCACCGGGACTAGCGGGATGGGAGCAGTTCTTC. Its translation: CASSPGLAGWEQFF. This chain links TRBV18 with TRBJ2-1; TRBD2 matches 13 bases. This CDR3 contains 14 residues. Trimming removed 3 bases from V and 10 bases from J; junction bases left unmatched: 3. Germline CDR1 KGHSH, CDR2 LQKENI.

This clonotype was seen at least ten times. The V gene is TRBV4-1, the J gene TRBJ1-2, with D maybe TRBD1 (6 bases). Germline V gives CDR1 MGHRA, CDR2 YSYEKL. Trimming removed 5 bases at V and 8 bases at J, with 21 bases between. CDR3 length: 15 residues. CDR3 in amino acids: CASSTPRRGPGGYTF. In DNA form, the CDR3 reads TGCGCCAGCAGCACACCTCGGCGGGGGCCGGGGGGCTACACCTTC.

The CDR3 here is CASSLTVRAYEQYF. The CDR3 DNA sequence: TGTGCCAGCAGCTTGACAGTCAGGGCCTACGAGCAGTACTTC. This rearrangement joins TRBV5-5 to TRBJ2-7; D is possibly TRBD1 (5 bases). Trimming cost V 1 base and J 2 bases, with 10 bases left between them. This CDR3 has 14 residues. Germline CDR1 and CDR2: SGHKS and YYEKEE (reference sequence).